These T cell receptor beta chains were read from a single sample in a study of identical twins. TCRdb analysed the 5' RACE reads with MiXCR anew, one entry per CDR3 protein. The sample holds 100,000 to 110,000 distinct CDR3 sequences, 5.9% seen once. Input material: memory T cells sorted from blood. The receptors stem from a woman in her forties or fifties in good health. Both conserved end residues are part of each CDR3. A D gene is named only where the DNA matches it firmly. Rows give clone size only sometimes, using once, few, many, or a class for an expanded clone.

CDR3 protein: CASSQGQGNEKLFF; CDR3 DNA: TGTGCCAGCAGCCAGGGCCAGGGGAATGAAAAACTGTTTTTT; J gene: TRBJ1-4; V gene: TRBV7-9; D gene: NA; clone size: few
CDR3 protein: CSVATSGRGNEQFF; CDR3 DNA: TGCAGCGTGGCGACTAGCGGGAGGGGCAATGAGCAGTTCTTC; J gene: TRBJ2-1; V gene: TRBV29-1; D gene: TRBD2; clone size: many
CDR3 protein: CAWSMRQGGLRGSPLHF; CDR3 DNA: TGTGCCTGGAGTATGCGACAGGGGGGTTTAAGAGGTTCACCCCTCCACTTT; J gene: TRBJ1-6; V gene: TRBV30; D gene: TRBD1; clone size: many
CDR3 protein: CSVEAVGGRAGELFF; CDR3 DNA: TGCAGCGTTGAAGCCGTGGGAGGTCGGGCCGGGGAGCTGTTTTTT; J gene: TRBJ2-2; V gene: TRBV29-1; D gene: NA; clone size: NA
CDR3 protein: CASGHYLGGNTGELFF; CDR3 DNA: TGCGCCAGCGGGCACTATTTGGGAGGCAACACCGGGGAGCTGTTTTTT; J gene: TRBJ2-2; V gene: TRBV5-1; D gene: NA; clone size: many
CDR3 protein: CSVEDGAANTIYF; CDR3 DNA: TGCAGCGTTGAAGATGGGGCAGCTAACACCATATATTTT; J gene: TRBJ1-3; V gene: TRBV29-1; D gene: NA; clone size: many
CDR3 protein: CASSIGAGGRRGNQPQHF; CDR3 DNA: TGTGCCAGTAGTATAGGTGCGGGGGGGAGAAGGGGAAATCAGCCCCAGCATTTT; J gene: TRBJ1-5; V gene: TRBV19; D gene: NA; clone size: NA
CDR3 protein: CASLSHGGYTGELFF; CDR3 DNA: TGTGCCAGCCTCAGCCACGGGGGTTACACCGGGGAGCTGTTTTTT; J gene: TRBJ2-2; V gene: TRBV11-2; D gene: NA; clone size: NA
CDR3 protein: CAWSGDRSGTEAFF; CDR3 DNA: TGTGCCTGGAGTGGTGACAGGTCCGGCACTGAAGCTTTCTTT; J gene: TRBJ1-1; V gene: TRBV30; D gene: NA; clone size: NA
CDR3 protein: CATVEDWTYEQYF; CDR3 DNA: TGTGCCACCGTCGAGGACTGGACCTACGAGCAGTACTTC; J gene: TRBJ2-7; V gene: TRBV7-2; D gene: NA; clone size: many
CDR3 protein: CSASGTFNGYTF; CDR3 DNA: TGCAGCGCATCAGGGACCTTCAATGGCTACACCTTC; J gene: TRBJ1-2; V gene: TRBV29-1; D gene: NA; clone size: few
CDR3 protein: CASSFTGLAGAKETQYF; CDR3 DNA: TGTGCCAGCAGTTTTACGGGACTAGCGGGAGCCAAAGAGACCCAGTACTTC; J gene: TRBJ2-5; V gene: TRBV12-3/TRBV12-4; D gene: TRBD2; clone size: many
CDR3 protein: CASSENLQETQYF; CDR3 DNA: TGTGCCAGCAGTGAGAACCTCCAAGAGACCCAGTACTTC; J gene: TRBJ2-5; V gene: TRBV2; D gene: NA; clone size: many
CDR3 protein: CASDTGTGTPQHF; CDR3 DNA: TGTGCCAGCGACACGGGGACAGGGACCCCCCAGCATTTT; J gene: TRBJ1-5; V gene: TRBV19; D gene: TRBD1; clone size: many
CDR3 protein: CASSTPTGYGGELFF; CDR3 DNA: TGTGCCAGCAGTACCCCGACAGGGTACGGCGGGGAGCTGTTTTTT; J gene: TRBJ2-2; V gene: TRBV6-6; D gene: TRBD1; clone size: NA
CDR3 protein: CASSQTSGGYNEQFF; CDR3 DNA: TGTGCCAGCAGTCAGACTAGCGGGGGTTACAATGAGCAGTTCTTC; J gene: TRBJ2-1; V gene: TRBV28; D gene: TRBD2; clone size: many
CDR3 protein: CSARSGRSYGYTF; CDR3 DNA: TGCAGTGCTAGGTCCGGCCGCTCTTATGGCTACACCTTC; J gene: TRBJ1-2; V gene: TRBV20-1; D gene: NA; clone size: many
CDR3 protein: CASRSGGGRALWNEQFF; CDR3 DNA: TGCGCCAGCAGAAGTGGGGGCGGGAGGGCCCTCTGGAATGAGCAGTTCTTC; J gene: TRBJ2-1; V gene: TRBV5-1; D gene: TRBD2; clone size: many
CDR3 protein: CASNPGGANIQYF; CDR3 DNA: TGTGCCAGCAACCCGGGGGGGGCGAACATTCAGTACTTC; J gene: TRBJ2-4; V gene: TRBV28; D gene: TRBD2; clone size: NA
CDR3 protein: CSARVGFDQPQHF; CDR3 DNA: TGCAGTGCTAGAGTAGGCTTCGATCAGCCCCAGCATTTT; J gene: TRBJ1-5; V gene: TRBV20-1; D gene: NA; clone size: many
CDR3 protein: CAWSANPGEDTQYF; CDR3 DNA: TGTGCCTGGAGTGCCAACCCGGGTGAAGATACGCAGTATTTT; J gene: TRBJ2-3; V gene: TRBV30; D gene: NA; clone size: NA
CDR3 protein: CASSRTGNSPLHF; CDR3 DNA: TGTGCCAGCAGCCGGACAGGGAATTCACCCCTCCACTTT; J gene: TRBJ1-6; V gene: TRBV6-2/TRBV6-3; D gene: TRBD1; clone size: many
CDR3 protein: CASKLAGGQETQYF; CDR3 DNA: TGTGCCAGCAAGTTAGCGGGAGGGCAAGAGACCCAGTACTTC; J gene: TRBJ2-5; V gene: TRBV6-5; D gene: TRBD2; clone size: many
CDR3 protein: CASSQGQVWETQYF; CDR3 DNA: TGTGCCAGCAGCCAGGGACAGGTTTGGGAGACCCAGTACTTC; J gene: TRBJ2-5; V gene: TRBV14; D gene: TRBD1; clone size: many
CDR3 protein: CRPYQSGPPSNEQFF; CDR3 DNA: TGCAGGCCATATCAGAGCGGGCCACCTAGCAATGAGCAGTTCTTC; J gene: TRBJ2-1; V gene: TRBV20-1; D gene: NA; clone size: many
CDR3 protein: CASSHAGSYNQPQHF; CDR3 DNA: TGCGCCAGCAGCCACGCAGGGTCATATAATCAGCCCCAGCATTTT; J gene: TRBJ1-5; V gene: TRBV4-1; D gene: NA; clone size: NA
CDR3 protein: CASSFMWGSGSYEQFF; CDR3 DNA: TGTGCCAGCAGTTTTATGTGGGGTAGCGGGAGTTATGAGCAGTTCTTC; J gene: TRBJ2-1; V gene: TRBV28; D gene: TRBD2; clone size: few
CDR3 protein: CASRPSAGDYNEQFF; CDR3 DNA: TGTGCCAGCAGGCCTTCAGCGGGAGACTACAATGAGCAGTTCTTC; J gene: TRBJ2-1; V gene: TRBV7-2; D gene: TRBD2; clone size: many
CDR3 protein: CATSDWGGEAFF; CDR3 DNA: TGTGCCACCAGTGATTGGGGAGGTGAAGCTTTCTTT; J gene: TRBJ1-1; V gene: TRBV24-1; D gene: NA; clone size: few
CDR3 protein: CASSPGLAMGGELFF; CDR3 DNA: TGTGCCAGCAGCCCCGGACTAGCGATGGGCGGGGAGCTGTTTTTT; J gene: TRBJ2-2; V gene: TRBV7-2; D gene: TRBD2; clone size: many
CDR3 protein: CASQRLAGGEDTQYF; CDR3 DNA: TGCGCCAGCCAACGACTAGCGGGAGGGGAAGATACGCAGTATTTT; J gene: TRBJ2-3; V gene: TRBV4-1; D gene: TRBD2; clone size: NA
CDR3 protein: CASTTSGEQFF; CDR3 DNA: TGTGCCAGCACGACTAGCGGTGAGCAGTTCTTC; J gene: TRBJ2-1; V gene: TRBV12-3/TRBV12-4; D gene: TRBD2; clone size: few
CDR3 protein: CASSLAGTGNSPLHF; CDR3 DNA: TGCGCCAGCAGCTTGGCCGGGACAGGGAATTCACCCCTCCACTTT; J gene: TRBJ1-6; V gene: TRBV5-1; D gene: TRBD1; clone size: many
CDR3 protein: CSASPLAGRNYGYTF; CDR3 DNA: TGCAGTGCTAGTCCCCTTGCAGGGAGGAACTATGGCTACACCTTC; J gene: TRBJ1-2; V gene: TRBV20-1; D gene: NA; clone size: few
CDR3 protein: CASRSLAGGGTDTQYF; CDR3 DNA: TGTGCCAGCAGGTCTCTAGCGGGAGGGGGGACAGATACGCAGTATTTT; J gene: TRBJ2-3; V gene: TRBV11-2; D gene: TRBD2; clone size: NA
CDR3 protein: CASSRGVLGAFF; CDR3 DNA: TGTGCCAGTAGTAGGGGGGTTCTGGGAGCTTTCTTT; J gene: TRBJ1-1; V gene: TRBV19; D gene: NA; clone size: few
CDR3 protein: CASSLNDTPDTQYF; CDR3 DNA: TGTGCCAGCAGCTTGAATGACACCCCAGATACGCAGTATTTT; J gene: TRBJ2-3; V gene: TRBV7-9; D gene: NA; clone size: many
CDR3 protein: CASSSLPRGFNSPLHF; CDR3 DNA: TGTGCCAGCAGCTCGCTGCCCAGGGGATTTAATTCACCCCTCCACTTT; J gene: TRBJ1-6; V gene: TRBV11-2; D gene: NA; clone size: many
CDR3 protein: CSVLRVAGGLDEQFF; CDR3 DNA: TGCAGTGTGCTAAGGGTAGCGGGAGGTTTGGATGAGCAGTTCTTC; J gene: TRBJ2-1; V gene: TRBV20-1; D gene: TRBD2; clone size: NA
CDR3 protein: CASSSRTSGSYNEQFF; CDR3 DNA: TGTGCCAGCAGCTCAAGGACTAGCGGGAGCTACAATGAGCAGTTCTTC; J gene: TRBJ2-1; V gene: TRBV11-3; D gene: TRBD2; clone size: many
CDR3 protein: CASSAIPGLQGEKLFF; CDR3 DNA: TGTGCCAGCAGCGCCATTCCGGGCCTGCAGGGGGAAAAACTGTTTTTT; J gene: TRBJ1-4; V gene: TRBV9; D gene: NA; clone size: many
CDR3 protein: CASSHAGQGRSGELFF; CDR3 DNA: TGTGCCAGCAGTCACGCCGGACAGGGGAGATCCGGGGAGCTGTTTTTT; J gene: TRBJ2-2; V gene: TRBV25-1; D gene: TRBD1; clone size: NA
CDR3 protein: CASSQGQGRNEQFF; CDR3 DNA: TGTGCCAGCAGCCAAGGACAGGGAAGAAATGAGCAGTTCTTC; J gene: TRBJ2-1; V gene: TRBV3-1; D gene: TRBD1; clone size: NA
CDR3 protein: CASSLKNIQYF; CDR3 DNA: TGTGCCAGCAGCCTGAAAAACATTCAGTACTTC; J gene: TRBJ2-4; V gene: TRBV12-3/TRBV12-4; D gene: NA; clone size: NA
CDR3 protein: CASSPGDRGVNEKLFF; CDR3 DNA: TGTGCCAGCAGCCCGGGAGATCGCGGGGTTAATGAAAAACTGTTTTTT; J gene: TRBJ1-4; V gene: TRBV3-1; D gene: NA; clone size: NA
CDR3 protein: CASSLLVAGDEQFF; CDR3 DNA: TGTGCCAGCAGTTTGCTCGTGGCTGGGGATGAGCAGTTCTTC; J gene: TRBJ2-1; V gene: TRBV6-2/TRBV6-3; D gene: NA; clone size: many
CDR3 protein: CASSQGARTEAFF; CDR3 DNA: TGTGCCAGCAGTCAGGGGGCTCGGACTGAAGCTTTCTTT; J gene: TRBJ1-1; V gene: TRBV27; D gene: TRBD1; clone size: few
CDR3 protein: CASRGGDSPKNIQYF; CDR3 DNA: TGTGCCAGCAGAGGGGGAGACAGTCCCAAAAACATTCAGTACTTC; J gene: TRBJ2-4; V gene: TRBV6-2/TRBV6-3; D gene: NA; clone size: many
CDR3 protein: CASSRSNYGYTF; CDR3 DNA: TGTGCCAGCAGTCGCAGTAACTATGGCTACACCTTC; J gene: TRBJ1-2; V gene: TRBV7-9; D gene: NA; clone size: many
CDR3 protein: CASSVGKGASIYEQYF; CDR3 DNA: TGTGCCAGCAGCGTAGGAAAAGGGGCCAGCATCTACGAGCAGTACTTC; J gene: TRBJ2-7; V gene: TRBV9; D gene: NA; clone size: many
CDR3 protein: CASSPGDYNSPLHF; CDR3 DNA: TGCGCCAGCAGCCCAGGGGACTATAATTCACCCCTCCACTTT; J gene: TRBJ1-6; V gene: TRBV5-1; D gene: NA; clone size: NA